Shown below are 17 T cell receptor beta chains from a single sample sequenced in a study of blood T cell repertoires in COVID-19. Sequenced by immunoSEQ multiplex PCR; TCRdb stores in-frame clones only, minus some. The sample lists approximately 250,000 clones, around 82% seen once, with approximately 9% in the top ten. Source material: peripheral blood. The receptor source for this set is a human donor in a cohort sampled during active COVID-19.

Only a few counts were recorded for this clone. This chain connects TRBV25-1 to TRBJ2-3; no reliable D call. Germline assignment: CDR1 MGHDK and CDR2 SYGVNS. V dropped 7 bases and J dropped 2 bases, with 13 bases sitting between them. The CDR3 sequence is 14 residues long. This CDR3 reads CASIGFGLTDTQYF. For the CDR3, the DNA is TGTGCCAGCATTGGGTTTGGGCTCACAGATACGCAGTATTTT.

This clone was seen more than once but under ten times. This chain links TRBV5-6 with TRBJ1-5; D is undetermined. This CDR3 is built from 12 residues. Deletions cut 0 bases from V and 6 bases from J, with 4 bases between. Per the germline V gene, CDR1 is SGHDT and CDR2 is YYEEEE. The CDR3 coding sequence is TGTGCCAGCAGCTTGGGTAGTCAGCCCCAGCATTTT. Its translation: CASSLGSQPQHF.

This chain connects TRBV4-1 to TRBJ2-2; 10 bases line up with TRBD1. After removal of 4 bases from V and 6 bases from J, the junction contained 5 bases not matched to a gene. From germline, CDR1 is MGHRA and CDR2 YSYEKL. The CDR3 has 15 residues. The chain's CDR3 is CASSRAGQGAGELFF. The CDR3 DNA sequence: TGCGCCAGCAGCCGGGCCGGACAGGGGGCCGGGGAGCTGTTTTTT.

The chain carries TRBV5-5 and TRBJ2-1; TRBD2 agrees at 14 bases. The CDR3 runs to 16 residues. Losses at the gene ends were 0 bases for V and 12 bases for J; bases not matched to a gene: 8. Germline V gene sequence: CDR1 SGHKS, CDR2 YYEKEE (reference sequence). CDR3 amino acids: CASSLGGTSGGVRQFF. CDR3 nucleotides: TGTGCCAGCAGCTTGGGAGGGACTAGCGGGGGTGTGAGGCAGTTCTTC.

The J gene is TRBJ2-1, the V gene TRBV7-3, with 7 bases identical to TRBD1. Trimming cost V 5 bases and J 4 bases; bases outside gene matches: 8. The CDR3 consists of 15 residues. The V gene's germline CDR1 is SGHTA and CDR2 FQGTGA. The CDR3 DNA is TGTGCCAGCAGCCCTGGACAGGTCACTTACAATGAGCAGTTCTTC. It codes for CASSPGQVTYNEQFF. The full variable domain, in which reference TRBV7-3 and TRBJ2-1 provide the parts outside the CDR3, is GAGVSQTPSNKVTEKGKYVELRCDPISGHTALYWYRQSLGQGPEFLIYFQGTGAADDSGLPNDRFFAVRPEGSVSTLKIQRTERGDSAVYLCASSPGQVTYNEQFFGPGTRLTVL.

V gene TRBV18 combines with J gene TRBJ1-5; D possibly corresponds to TRBD1 (6 bases). CDR3 length: 15 amino acids. Germline CDR1 and CDR2: KGHSH and LQKENI. V was shortened by 5 bases and J by 4 bases, with 15 bases between the two germline ends. The CDR3 coding sequence is TGTGCCAGCTCATTTCATCCAGGGGCTAATCAGCCCCAGCATTTT. It specifies CASSFHPGANQPQHF.

The chain uses TRBV5-1 and TRBJ1-5; 7 nucleotides align to TRBD1. With V trimmed by 2 bases and J by 3 bases, 5 bases remained unmatched. This CDR3 is built from 15 residues. CDR1 is SGHRS, CDR2 YFSETQ, per germline. CDR3 sequence reads: CASSLQGNYNQPQHF. CDR3 nucleotide sequence: TGCGCCAGCAGCTTACAGGGGAATTACAATCAGCCCCAGCATTTT.

The table lists this clone with a few counts. V gene TRBV18 combines with J gene TRBJ2-7, with D tentatively TRBD2 (5 bases). The germline V gene encodes CDR1 KGHSH and CDR2 LQKENI. The CDR3 length is 13 residues. The V end was cut by 4 bases, the J end by 6 bases, with 13 bases between. This CDR3 reads CASSRGRDSEQYF. The CDR3 nucleotides are TGTGCCAGCTCACGAGGACGGGATAGCGAGCAGTACTTC.

This chain joins TRBV27 and TRBJ2-2; D remains ambiguous. The ends were cut back, 9 bases at V and 4 bases at J, with 9 bases in the middle. This CDR3 has 12 amino acids. Germline assignment: CDR1 MNHEY and CDR2 SMNVEV (reference sequence). CDR3: CASQDSTGELFF. The CDR3 nucleotides are TGTGCCAGTCAGGATTCCACCGGGGAGCTGTTTTTT.

The rearrangement uses TRBV19 and TRBJ2-7, with a tentative D call TRBD1 (6 bases). The germline gives CDR1 LNHDA, CDR2 SQIVND (reference sequence). The V gene lost 8 bases and the J gene lost 0 bases, with 11 bases spanning the gap. The CDR3 covers 13 residues. The CDR3 DNA sequence: TGTGCCAGTCGACAGGCAAGCTCCTACGAGCAGTACTTC. This encodes CASRQASSYEQYF.

The chain couples TRBV5-5 to TRBJ1-1; 7 nucleotides line up with TRBD1. J was trimmed by 3 bases and V by 0 bases; bases with no gene match: 2. This CDR3 is built from 14 residues. Germline V gives CDR1 SGHKS, CDR2 YYEKEE (reference sequence). The CDR3, as DNA: TGTGCCAGCAGCTTGGGGACAGGAGACACTGAAGCTTTCTTT. Residues: CASSLGTGDTEAFF.

The chain has TRBV28 and TRBJ1-4; D remains ambiguous. The CDR3 has 16 residues. Trimming stripped 2 bases from V and 0 bases from J, with 10 bases between. Germline values: CDR1 MDHEN, CDR2 SYDVKM. This CDR3 reads CASSLDRSATNEKLFF. The CDR3 DNA reads TGTGCCAGCAGTTTAGATAGGAGTGCAACTAATGAAAAACTGTTTTTT.

Concerning this clone: At the DNA level, this CDR3 is encoded by other sequences in the same sample as well. V gene TRBV6-5 combines with J gene TRBJ2-7; 7 bases map to TRBD1. Germline CDR1 MNHEY, CDR2 SVGAGI. The CDR3 has 13 amino acids. Losses at the gene ends were 6 bases for V and 2 bases for J; bases not matched to a gene: 4. The CDR3 protein is CASRRQGPYEQYF. The DNA of the CDR3 is TGTGCCAGCAGAAGACAGGGACCCTACGAGCAGTACTTC.

The chain employs TRBV6-5 and TRBJ1-2, with 10 bases matching TRBD1. This CDR3 is 14 amino acids long. Losses at the gene ends were 8 bases for V and 5 bases for J; bases not matched to a gene: 8. In germline, CDR1 is MNHEY, CDR2 SVGAGI. CDR3 sequence reads: CASCQKGQGYGYTF. The CDR3 DNA is TGTGCCAGCTGTCAAAAGGGACAGGGGTATGGCTACACCTTC.

V usage is TRBV4-3 and J usage is TRBJ1-2; 8 positions agree with TRBD1. Germline CDR1 is LGHNA and CDR2 is YSLEER. After removal of 4 bases from V and 2 bases from J, the junction contained 9 bases not matched to a gene. The CDR3 runs to 16 residues. DNA of the CDR3: TGCGCCAGCAGCCCTAGGGACAGGACGGCAAACTATGGCTACACCTTC. It specifies CASSPRDRTANYGYTF.

This rearrangement joins TRBV18 to TRBJ1-5, with 7 bases identical to TRBD1. The CDR3 is 15 residues long. The V and J ends lost 4 bases and 3 bases, in that order; junction bases with no gene match: 6. Germline lookup yields CDR1 KGHSH and CDR2 LQKENI. In nucleotides, the CDR3 is TGTGCCAGCTCACTAACAGGGGTGAACAATCAGCCCCAGCATTTT. This sequence encodes CASSLTGVNNQPQHF.

This chain links TRBV12-3 or TRBV12-4 with TRBJ1-2, with TRBD1 as a possible D gene (6 bases). Trimming took off 9 bases at V and 1 base at J, with 12 bases between the two ends. This CDR3 is built from 13 residues. The CDR3 region has the DNA TGTGCCAGTAAGGACAGCCTTAACTATGGCTACACCTTC. Translated, it gives CASKDSLNYGYTF.